This entry is about one TCR beta chain. This clonotype was observed at least ten times. Its cognate antigen has yet to be identified. A clone one base away is much larger, so this may be a read error. Sequencer: Illumina HiSeq 2000. TCR beta chain libraries were generated by multiplex PCR amplification. High-throughput sequencing was used to analyze the amplified TCR beta chain products. The raw public reads went through TCRdb reprocessing: fastp at Q25, MiXCR clone calling, in-frame beta chains kept. For every CDR3 protein sequence, its rows merge into one entry that carries the most common genes and DNA. This sample has under 25,000 distinct CDR3 sequences in its table, and about 45% of those were observed once. The biggest ten clones account for more than 15% of the sample. These data originate in a study of breast tumors, draining lymph nodes, adjacent tissues (dated by TCRdb to 2016 to 2017). At the level of the whole study: TCR beta repertoires were compared across tumor, adjacent nontumor tissue and axillary lymph nodes obtained from breast cancer patients. In human breast cancer, the study set out to evaluate how tumor, surrounding tissue and draining lymph node repertoires relate to one another and whether T cells may move between these sites. Findings and caveats that apply to the study as a whole: Tumor and nontumor tissue repertoires were significantly more similar in luminal-like than in basal-like breast cancer. The conclusion that tumor T cells originate in lymph nodes was framed as consistent with a hypothesis rather than directly demonstrated. T-cell repertoire diversity in tumors was found to be lower than in lymph nodes but higher than in nontumor tissue, and preferential V and J gene usage was observed. The data were considered consistent with the idea that most tumor T cells come from the lymph node and then expand in tumor tissue.

Sequencing input: breast tumor tissue. The TCR originated in a female donor with breast cancer. Some clones in this sample may be carry-over from other donors' samples.

The DNA sequence is as follows: TGTGCCAGCAACAACGCCCCTACCCCCTACAATGAGCAGTTCTTC. Its protein is CASNNAPTPYNEQFF. The chain links TRBV6-5 with TRBJ2-1; the D gene cannot be named for sure. From a lookup of the germline V gene, CDR1 and CDR2 are MNHEY and SVGAGI. Including the terminal cysteine and phenylalanine, the CDR3 comprises 15 residues. CDR3 DNA is the only sequence kept; it has 45 bases, read in frame from the first base. The trim is 7 bases for V and 2 bases for J, with a gap of 15 bases between the germline ends.